A single sample is the source of the 18 T cell receptor beta chains below, sequenced in a study of Graves' ophthalmopathy and Graves' hyperthyroidism. Amplification targeted the TCR beta CDR3 regions, with RNA transcripts as the source material. The authors performed first-round RT-PCR with HTBI primers and then a second-round multiplex PCR. TCRdb redid the calling of the multiplex PCR reads with MiXCR, one entry per CDR3 protein. The sample carries hundreds of thousands of distinct CDR3 sequences, under 50% recorded once. The material sequenced was peripheral blood. The receptors come from an adult man with Graves' ophthalmopathy.

Ten or more counts support this clonotype. The CDR3 sequence: CASSLVGGGEQYF. CDR3 sequence (DNA): TGTGCCAGCAGCTTGGTTGGGGGCGGCGAGCAGTACTTC. The chain couples TRBV5-6 to TRBJ2-7; a weak D match, TRBD1 (6 bases). From germline, CDR1 is SGHDT and CDR2 YYEEEE. The germline V and J ends were trimmed by 0 bases and 6 bases, with 10 bases remaining between them. This CDR3 contains 13 residues.

Concerning this clonotype itself: A much larger clone is a single base away; this may be a read error. The chain recombines TRBV9 with TRBJ1-2; D is unclear. In germline, CDR1 is SGDLS, CDR2 YYNGEE. The CDR3 is 11 residues long. The CDR3 spells CAGSAYYGYTF. CDR3 bases: TGTGCCGGCAGCGCCTACTATGGCTACACCTTC.

In this sample, this clonotype turned up many times. The gene calls are TRBV9 and TRBJ1-5; D might be TRBD1 (5 bases). The germline gives CDR1 SGDLS, CDR2 YYNGEE. The CDR3 runs 14 residues. The V end was cut by 1 base, the J end by 6 bases, with 11 bases between. The CDR3 spells CASSVQGGSQPQHF. The CDR3 DNA reads TGTGCCAGCAGCGTACAGGGAGGCAGTCAGCCCCAGCATTTT.

The chain carries TRBV9 and TRBJ2-2; no definite D call. CDR1 SGDLS and CDR2 YYNGEE come from the germline V gene. Trimming removed 3 bases from V and 3 bases from J, with 12 bases in between. CDR3 length equals 15 residues. The CDR3 sequence: CASSDRHLDTGELFF. DNA of the CDR3: TGTGCCAGCAGCGACCGACACCTAGACACCGGGGAGCTGTTTTTT.

This rearrangement joins TRBV30 to TRBJ1-4; D remains unclear. CDR3 length equals 11 residues. V was cut by 0 bases and J by 7 bases, with 3 bases left in between. Germline-derived CDR1 and CDR2 are GTSNPN and SVGIG (reference sequence). CDR3 coding DNA: TGTGCCTGGAGTGTTCTTGAAAAACTGTTTTTT. The encoded protein is CAWSVLEKLFF. The full variable domain, its missing parts supplied by reference TRBV30 and TRBJ1-4, is SQTIHQWPATLVQPVGSPLSLECTVEGTSNPNLYWYRQAAGRGLQLLFYSVGIGQISSEVPQNLSASRPQDRQFILSSKKLLLSDSGFYLCAWSVLEKLFFGSGTQLSVL.

Ten or more counts support this clonotype. The rearrangement links TRBV29-1 to TRBJ1-2; possible D gene TRBD1, 6 bases. CDR3 length: 14 residues. The V gene lost 5 bases and the J gene lost 4 bases, with 17 bases spanning the gap. The germline V gene has CDR1 SQVTM and CDR2 ANQGSEA. CDR3 DNA: TGCAGCGTTCCACGGGAGGGGGAGGGCTATGGCTACACCTTC. The encoded protein is CSVPREGEGYGYTF.

This clonotype was detected many times. This chain joins TRBV19 and TRBJ1-1; 8 bases match TRBD1. CDR3 length equals 15 residues. Trimming took 10 bases from V and 1 from J; bases not matched to a gene: 11. Germline V gene sequence: CDR1 LNHDA, CDR2 SQIVND (reference sequence). Here the CDR3 reads CATARGDRRNTEAFF. The CDR3 DNA is TGTGCCACCGCGAGAGGGGACAGGAGGAACACTGAAGCTTTCTTT.

The V gene is TRBV10-3, the J gene TRBJ1-4, with TRBD1 matching 10 bases. The CDR3 loop spans 16 amino acids. The germline V gene has CDR1 ENHRY and CDR2 SYGVKD. J lost 11 bases, V lost 2 bases, and 11 bases had no gene match. The CDR3 coding sequence is TGTGCCATCAGTGAGACCCCGGGACAGGGGTTGCGGAAACTGTTTTTT. Translated: CAISETPGQGLRKLFF.

This clonotype was seen a few times. V and J are TRBV9 and TRBJ2-2; 7 bases are a match to TRBD2. V was pared by 4 bases and J by 4 bases, with 19 bases of the junction left unmatched. Germline V gene lookup returns CDR1 SGDLS and CDR2 YYNGEE. CDR3 length equals 19 residues. The DNA of the CDR3 is TGTGCCAGCAGCACCCACCGTCTGGGAGGGGATAAAACCACCGGGGAGCTGTTTTTT. This gives the protein CASSTHRLGGDKTTGELFF.

This clonotype has at least ten counts. The rearrangement joins TRBV2 to TRBJ2-7; no definite D call. V was shortened by 7 bases and J by 0 bases, with 10 bases between the two germline ends. CDR1 SNHLY and CDR2 FYNNEI come from the germline V gene. CDR3 length: 13 residues. The CDR3 is CASKASSSYEQYF. In DNA, the CDR3 is TGTGCCAGCAAGGCCAGCAGCTCCTACGAGCAGTACTTC.

This clonotype was recorded at least ten times. J is TRBJ2-7 and V is TRBV10-2; D unresolved. The CDR3 spans 14 residues. Germline CDR1 is WSHSY and CDR2 is SAAADI. Trimming shortened V by 3 bases and J by 7 bases, and 16 bases separated the two germline ends. The CDR3 here is CASSERTHLQEQYF. CDR3 coding DNA: TGCGCCAGCAGTGAAAGGACCCATCTACAGGAGCAGTACTTC.

Only a few counts were recorded for this clonotype. The chain recombines TRBV4-1 with TRBJ2-7, with TRBD2 as a possible D gene (6 bases). With 4 bases removed from V and 1 base from J, the gap between germline ends came to 23 bases. Germline V lookup: CDR1 MGHRA, CDR2 YSYEKL. The CDR3 spans 18 residues. CDR3 region: CASSLTTGWSGPSYEQYF. The CDR3 DNA is TGCGCCAGCAGCCTCACGACGGGGTGGAGCGGGCCTTCCTACGAGCAGTACTTC.

Concerning this clonotype: The CDR3 ends on some other residue instead of the conserved phenylalanine or tryptophan, so this is likely a read error. No DNA is shown, since the ends of the CDR3 on it are uncertain; the CDR3 is the one TCRdb lists. The V gene is TRBV7-3, the J gene TRBJ1-1. The germline V gene has CDR1 SGHTA and CDR2 FQGTGA. The CDR3 spans 9 amino acids, including both terminal residues. This CDR3 reads CASSEDSFS.

The rearrangement links TRBV5-5 to TRBJ2-5, with unresolved D. This CDR3 spans 16 amino acids. V lost 4 bases and J lost 1, with 17 bases in between. Looked up from germline, CDR1 is SGHKS and CDR2 is YYEKEE (reference sequence). CDR3 in amino acids: CASSQVLAASQETQYF. As DNA, the CDR3 is TGTGCCAGCAGCCAAGTGCTCGCGGCGAGCCAAGAGACCCAGTACTTC.

This chain joins TRBV15 and TRBJ1-6; maybe TRBD1 (5 bases). The CDR3 runs 14 residues. The germline gives CDR1 LNHNV, CDR2 YYDKDF (reference sequence). The V end lost 0 bases, the J end lost 6 bases, and 6 bases lay between the germline ends. The CDR3 reads CATSRDQGNSPLHF. DNA of the CDR3: TGTGCCACCAGCAGAGATCAGGGTAATTCACCCCTCCACTTT.

A note on this clonotype: The junction departs from germline at one end; a sequencing error may be responsible. This chain connects TRBV6-5 to TRBJ1-1; 7 bases line up with TRBD1. Germline CDR1 is MNHEY and CDR2 is SVGAGI. CDR3 length equals 15 residues. This chain's CDR3 is CTSSVRGVMATEAFF. CDR3 coding DNA: TGTACCAGCAGCGTCAGGGGGGTCATGGCCACTGAAGCTTTCTTT.

In its sample, this clonotype was seen many times. The rearrangement links TRBV20-1 to TRBJ1-2; 10 bases match TRBD1. CDR1 DFQATT and CDR2 SNEGSKA come from the germline V gene (reference sequence). The junction had 4 bases not matched to a gene; V was cut back by 2 bases and J by 4 bases. CDR3 length equals 14 residues. This chain's CDR3 is CSARSGQGTYGYTF. The CDR3 DNA sequence: TGCAGTGCTAGATCGGGACAGGGGACCTATGGCTACACCTTC.

This clonotype has ten or more counts. The chain employs TRBV12-3 or TRBV12-4 and TRBJ1-2; TRBD1 might be the D (6 bases). V was trimmed by 5 bases and J by 2 bases, leaving 15 bases between them. CDR3 size: 15 residues. CDR3 region: CASSIGTKANYGYTF. The CDR3 coding sequence is TGTGCCAGCAGTATAGGGACAAAAGCCAACTATGGCTACACCTTC.